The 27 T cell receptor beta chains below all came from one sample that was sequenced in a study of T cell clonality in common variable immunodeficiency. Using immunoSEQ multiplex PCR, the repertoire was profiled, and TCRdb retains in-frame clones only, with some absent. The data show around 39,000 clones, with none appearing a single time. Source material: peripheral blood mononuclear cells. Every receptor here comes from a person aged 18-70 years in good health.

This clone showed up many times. The CDR3: CASSVGQGSGRALNEQFF. CDR3 DNA (partial): TGTGCCAGCAGCGTAGGGCAGGGAAGCGGGAGGGCCTTAAATGAG. This chain connects TRBV9 to TRBJ2-1; 10 bases fit TRBD2. The DNA ends 3 residues before the CDR3 does, and the rest of the CDR3 is filled in from the germline J gene. V lost 0 bases to trimming and J lost 7 bases; unmatched junction nucleotides: 13. There are 18 residues in the CDR3. The germline V gene has CDR1 SGDLS and CDR2 YYNGEE.

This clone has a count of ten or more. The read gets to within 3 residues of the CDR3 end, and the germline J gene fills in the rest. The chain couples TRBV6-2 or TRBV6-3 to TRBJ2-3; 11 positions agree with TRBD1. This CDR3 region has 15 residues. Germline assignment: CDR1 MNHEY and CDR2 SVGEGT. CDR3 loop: CASSYGMDRGLAQYF. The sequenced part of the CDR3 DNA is TGTGCCAGCAGTTACGGAATGGACAGGGGGCTAGCG.

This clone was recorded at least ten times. CDR3: CASSELGQGYEQYF. The CDR3 bases that were read are TGTGCCAGCAGTGAATTGGGACAGGGCTACGAG. This rearrangement joins TRBV2 to TRBJ2-7; 9 bases agree with TRBD1. The DNA ends 3 residues before the CDR3 does, and the rest of the CDR3 is filled in from the germline J gene. V dropped 2 bases and J dropped 3; count of bases not matched to a gene: 2. Germline V gene sequence: CDR1 SNHLY, CDR2 FYNNEI. The CDR3 totals 14 residues.

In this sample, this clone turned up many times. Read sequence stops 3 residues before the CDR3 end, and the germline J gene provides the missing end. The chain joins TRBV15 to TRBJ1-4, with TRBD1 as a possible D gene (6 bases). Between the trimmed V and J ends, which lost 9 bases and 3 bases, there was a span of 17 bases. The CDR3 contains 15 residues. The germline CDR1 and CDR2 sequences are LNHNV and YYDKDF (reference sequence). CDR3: CATRGTPVANEKLFF. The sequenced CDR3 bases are TGTGCCACAAGGGGGACCCCGGTCGCTAATGAAAAA.

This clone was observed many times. The chain's CDR3 is CAISESGGEQFF. The CDR3 DNA, read in part, is TGTGCCATCAGTGAGTCGGGGGGTGAG. The rearrangement links TRBV10-3 to TRBJ2-1, with D perhaps matching TRBD2 (6 bases). The read gets to within 3 residues of the CDR3 end, and the germline J gene fills in the rest. With 0 bases removed from V and 9 bases from J, the gap between germline ends came to 6 bases. The CDR3 spans 12 residues. Per the germline V gene, CDR1 is ENHRY and CDR2 is SYGVKD.

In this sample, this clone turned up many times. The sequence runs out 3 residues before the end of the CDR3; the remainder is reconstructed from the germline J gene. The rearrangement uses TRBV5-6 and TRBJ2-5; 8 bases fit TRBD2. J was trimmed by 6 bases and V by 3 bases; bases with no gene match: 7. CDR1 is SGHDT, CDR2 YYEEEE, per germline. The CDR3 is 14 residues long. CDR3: CASSWTGTRKTQYF. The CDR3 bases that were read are TGTGCCAGCAGCTGGACCGGGACTAGAAAGACC.

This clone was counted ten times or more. CDR3 DNA (partial): TGCAGTGCTAGAGTGTCCTTCCGGGGACTAGCTCCAGATACG. It encodes CSARVSFRGLAPDT. The complete CDR3 sequence is CSARVSFRGLAPDTQYF. The chain carries TRBV20-1 and TRBJ2-3; 9 positions agree with TRBD2. Read sequence stops 3 residues before the CDR3 end, and the germline J gene provides the missing end. The CDR3 length is 17 residues. In germline, CDR1 is DFQATT, CDR2 SNEGSKA (reference sequence). V was pared by 1 base and J by 4 bases, with 12 bases of the junction left unmatched.

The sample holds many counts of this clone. CDR3: CAISEFSDSASGNTIYF. CDR3 bases read: TGTGCCATCAGTGAGTTTTCCGACAGCGCCTCTGGAAACACC. The chain carries TRBV10-3 and TRBJ1-3; D possibly corresponds to TRBD1 (5 bases). The CDR3 is cut off 3 residues early in the read; its end comes from the germline J gene. V was trimmed by 1 base and J by 0 bases, leaving 13 bases between them. CDR3 length: 17 residues. CDR1 ENHRY and CDR2 SYGVKD come from the germline V gene.

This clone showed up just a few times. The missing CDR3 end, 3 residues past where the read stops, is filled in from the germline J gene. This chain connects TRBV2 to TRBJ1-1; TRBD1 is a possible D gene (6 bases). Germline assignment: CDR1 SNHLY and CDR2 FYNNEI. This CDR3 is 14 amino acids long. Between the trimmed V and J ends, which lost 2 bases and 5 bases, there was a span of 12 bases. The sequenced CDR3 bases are TGTGCCAGCAGTGAATTTTCAGGGGAAACTGAA. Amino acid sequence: CASSEFSGETE. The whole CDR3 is CASSEFSGETEAFF.

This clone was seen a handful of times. CDR3 DNA (partial): TGTGCCAGCAGTCTCGGACTAGCAGAGAATACG. Protein: CASSLGLAENT. The CDR3 as a whole reads CASSLGLAENTQYF. The V gene is TRBV6-4, the J gene TRBJ2-3; 8 nucleotides match TRBD2. The CDR3 end falls 3 residues outside the read, so it is completed with the germline J gene. V shed 5 bases and J 7 bases; nucleotides not matched to a gene: 8. The CDR3 extends over 14 amino acids. Germline loops: CDR1 MRHNA, CDR2 SNTAGT.

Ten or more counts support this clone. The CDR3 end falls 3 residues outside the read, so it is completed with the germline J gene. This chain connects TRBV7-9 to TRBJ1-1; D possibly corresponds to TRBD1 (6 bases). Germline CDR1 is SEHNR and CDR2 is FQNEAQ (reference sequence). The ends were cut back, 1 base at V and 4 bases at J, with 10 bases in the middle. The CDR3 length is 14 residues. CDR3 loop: CASSLDQGITEAFF. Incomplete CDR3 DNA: TGTGCCAGCAGCTTAGACCAGGGGATCACTGAA.

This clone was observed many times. The CDR3 reads CASSLSAGSGYGYTF. The DNA read from the CDR3 is TGTGCCAGCAGCTTATCGGCAGGGTCGGGCTATGGC. V and J are TRBV5-8 and TRBJ1-2; possibly TRBD1 for D (5 bases). The read stops 3 residues short of the end of the CDR3; the missing end is completed from the germline J gene. CDR3 length: 15 amino acids. Trimming stripped 2 bases from V and 4 bases from J, with 15 bases between. The germline gives CDR1 SGHTS, CDR2 YDEGEE. Based on the CDR3 plus reference TRBV5-8 and TRBJ1-2, the full variable domain is EAGVTQSPTHLIKTRGQQATLRCSPISGHTSVYWYQQALGLGLQFLLWYDEGEERNRGNFPPRFSGRQFPNYSSELNVNALELEDSALYLCASSLSAGSGYGYTFGSGTRLTVV.

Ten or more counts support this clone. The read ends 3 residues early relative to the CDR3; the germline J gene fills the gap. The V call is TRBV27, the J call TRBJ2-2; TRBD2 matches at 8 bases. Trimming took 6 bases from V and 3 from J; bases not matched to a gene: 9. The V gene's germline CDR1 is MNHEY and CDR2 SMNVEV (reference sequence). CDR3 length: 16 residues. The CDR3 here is CASSSLAGGDTGELFF. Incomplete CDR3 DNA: TGTGCCAGCAGCTCTTTGGCGGGAGGAGACACCGGGGAG.

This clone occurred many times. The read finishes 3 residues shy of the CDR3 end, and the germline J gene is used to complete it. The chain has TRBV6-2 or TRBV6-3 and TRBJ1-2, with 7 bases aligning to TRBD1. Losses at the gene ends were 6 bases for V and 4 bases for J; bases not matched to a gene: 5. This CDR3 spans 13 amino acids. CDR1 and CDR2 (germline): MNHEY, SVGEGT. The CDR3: CASRRQGSYGYTF. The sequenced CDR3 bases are TGTGCCAGCAGACGACAGGGCTCCTATGGC.

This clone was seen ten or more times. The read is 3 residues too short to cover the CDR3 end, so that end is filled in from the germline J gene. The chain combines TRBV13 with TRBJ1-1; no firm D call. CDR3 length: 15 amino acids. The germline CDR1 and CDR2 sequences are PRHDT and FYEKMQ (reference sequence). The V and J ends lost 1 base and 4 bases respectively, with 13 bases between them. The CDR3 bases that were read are TGTGCCAGCAGCTTAGAGCCCAGGAGGAGCACTGAA. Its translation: CASSLEPRRSTE. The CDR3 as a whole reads CASSLEPRRSTEAFF.

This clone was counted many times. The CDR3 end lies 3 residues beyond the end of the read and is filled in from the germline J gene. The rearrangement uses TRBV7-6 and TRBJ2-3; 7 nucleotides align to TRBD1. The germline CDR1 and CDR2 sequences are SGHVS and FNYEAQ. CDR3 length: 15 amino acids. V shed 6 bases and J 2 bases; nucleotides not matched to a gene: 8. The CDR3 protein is CASRGQPSFTDTQYF. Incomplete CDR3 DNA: TGTGCCAGCAGGGGACAGCCCTCCTTCACAGATACG. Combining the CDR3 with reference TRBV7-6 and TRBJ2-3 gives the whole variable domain GAGVSQSPRYKVTKRGQDVALRCDPISGHVSLYWYRQALGQGPEFLTYFNYEAQQDKSGLPNDRFSAERPEGSISTLTIQRTEQRDSAMYRCASRGQPSFTDTQYFGPGTRLTVL.

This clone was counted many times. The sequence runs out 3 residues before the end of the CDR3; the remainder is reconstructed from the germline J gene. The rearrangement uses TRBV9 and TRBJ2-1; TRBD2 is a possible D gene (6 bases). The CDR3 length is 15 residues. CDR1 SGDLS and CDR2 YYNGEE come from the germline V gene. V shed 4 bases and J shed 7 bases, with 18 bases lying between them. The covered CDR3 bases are TGTGCCAGCAGCTCGGAGGGGAGGTTTGGGAATGAG. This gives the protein CASSSEGRFGNE. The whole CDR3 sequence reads CASSSEGRFGNEQFF.

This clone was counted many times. Here the CDR3 reads CATSRDRSYEQYF. The DNA read from the CDR3 is TGTGCCACCAGCAGGGACAGGTCCTACGAG. The rearrangement links TRBV15 to TRBJ2-7, with 7 bases that match TRBD1. The CDR3 end is not reached by the read, which stops 3 residues before it; the germline J gene fills it in. The J segment lost 1 base and the V segment lost 3 bases, leaving 0 bases of the junction unmatched. Germline loops: CDR1 LNHNV, CDR2 YYDKDF (reference sequence). CDR3 length equals 13 residues.

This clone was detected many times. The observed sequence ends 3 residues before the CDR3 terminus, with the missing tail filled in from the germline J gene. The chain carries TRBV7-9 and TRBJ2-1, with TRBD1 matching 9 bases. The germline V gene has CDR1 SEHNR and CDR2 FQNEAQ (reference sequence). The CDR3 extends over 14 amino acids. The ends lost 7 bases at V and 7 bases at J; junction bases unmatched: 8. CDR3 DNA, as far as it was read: TGTGCCAGCATGGTTCGACAGGGGGATAATGAG. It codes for CASMVRQGDNE. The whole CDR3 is CASMVRQGDNEQFF.

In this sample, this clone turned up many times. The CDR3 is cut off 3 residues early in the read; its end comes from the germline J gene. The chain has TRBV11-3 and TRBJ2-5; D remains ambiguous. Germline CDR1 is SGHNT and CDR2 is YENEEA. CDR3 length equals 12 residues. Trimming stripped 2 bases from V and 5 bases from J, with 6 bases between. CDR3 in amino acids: CASSLLRETQYF. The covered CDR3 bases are TGTGCCAGCAGCTTACTGCGGGAGACC.

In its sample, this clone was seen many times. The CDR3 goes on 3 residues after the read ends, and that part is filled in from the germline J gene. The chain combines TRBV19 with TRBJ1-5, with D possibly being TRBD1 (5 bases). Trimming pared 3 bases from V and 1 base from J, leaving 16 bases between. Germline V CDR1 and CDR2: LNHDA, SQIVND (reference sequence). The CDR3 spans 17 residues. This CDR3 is CASSIPWEGQSNQPQHF. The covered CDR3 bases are TGTGCCAGTAGTATCCCCTGGGAGGGGCAAAGCAATCAGCCC. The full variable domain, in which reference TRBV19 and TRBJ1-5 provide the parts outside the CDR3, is DGGITQSPKYLFRKEGQNVTLSCEQNLNHDAMYWYRQDPGQGLRLIYYSQIVNDFQKGDIAEGYSVSREKKESFPLTVTSAQKNPTAFYLCASSIPWEGQSNQPQHFGDGTRLSIL.

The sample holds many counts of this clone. Partial CDR3 DNA: TGTGCCACCAGTGACCCTAGACGTGGAAAGGACTATGGC. Its translation is CATSDPRRGKDYG. The full CDR3 is CATSDPRRGKDYGYTF. The chain joins TRBV24-1 to TRBJ1-2; D is undetermined. The read finishes 3 residues shy of the CDR3 end, and the germline J gene is used to complete it. The length of the CDR3 is 16 residues. Trimming took off 4 bases at V and 3 bases at J, with 17 bases between the two ends. Germline CDR1 reads KGHDR; CDR2 reads SFDVKD.

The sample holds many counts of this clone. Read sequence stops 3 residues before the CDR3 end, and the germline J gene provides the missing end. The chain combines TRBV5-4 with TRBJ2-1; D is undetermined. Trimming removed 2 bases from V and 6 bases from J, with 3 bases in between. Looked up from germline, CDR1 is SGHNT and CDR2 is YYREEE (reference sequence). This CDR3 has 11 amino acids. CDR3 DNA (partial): TGTGCCAGCAGCTTTCTCAATGAG. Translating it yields CASSFLNE. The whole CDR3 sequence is CASSFLNEQFF.

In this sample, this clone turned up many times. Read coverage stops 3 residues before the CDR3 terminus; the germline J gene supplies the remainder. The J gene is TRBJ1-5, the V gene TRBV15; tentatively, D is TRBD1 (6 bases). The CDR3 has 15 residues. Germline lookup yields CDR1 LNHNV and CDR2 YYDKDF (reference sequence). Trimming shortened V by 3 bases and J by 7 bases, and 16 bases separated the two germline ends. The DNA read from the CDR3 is TGTGCCACCAGCAGCGACATTACAGGGTACCAGCCC. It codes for CATSSDITGYQP. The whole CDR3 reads CATSSDITGYQPQHF.

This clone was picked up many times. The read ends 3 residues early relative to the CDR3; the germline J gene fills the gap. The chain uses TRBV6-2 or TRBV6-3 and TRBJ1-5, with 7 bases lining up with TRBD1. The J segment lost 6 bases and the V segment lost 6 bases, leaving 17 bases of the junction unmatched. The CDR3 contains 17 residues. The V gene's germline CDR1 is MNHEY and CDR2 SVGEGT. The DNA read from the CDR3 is TGTGCCAGCAGAAATCGGACAGGATCGGGGCTCGGTCAGCCC. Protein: CASRNRTGSGLGQP. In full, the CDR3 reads CASRNRTGSGLGQPQHF.

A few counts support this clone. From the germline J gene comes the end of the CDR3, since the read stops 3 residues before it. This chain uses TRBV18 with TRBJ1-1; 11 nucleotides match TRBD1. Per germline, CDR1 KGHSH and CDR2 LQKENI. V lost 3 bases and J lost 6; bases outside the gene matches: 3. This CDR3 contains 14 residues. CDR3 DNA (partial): TGTGCCAGCTCACCCCAGGGACAGGGGGCTGAA. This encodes CASSPQGQGAE. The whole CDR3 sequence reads CASSPQGQGAEAFF. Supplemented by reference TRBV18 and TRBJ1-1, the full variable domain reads NAGVMQNPRHLVRRRGQEARLRCSPMKGHSHVYWYRQLPEEGLKFMVYLQKENIIDESGMPKERFSAEFPKEGPSILRIQQVVRGDSAAYFCASSPQGQGAEAFFGQGTRLTVV.

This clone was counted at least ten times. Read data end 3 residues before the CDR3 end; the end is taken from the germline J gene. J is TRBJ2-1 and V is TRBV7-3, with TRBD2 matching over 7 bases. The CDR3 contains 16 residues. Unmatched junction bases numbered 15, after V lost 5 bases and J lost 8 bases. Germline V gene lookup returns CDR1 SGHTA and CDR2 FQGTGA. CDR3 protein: CASSRTKRETVHEQFF. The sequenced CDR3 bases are TGTGCCAGCAGCCGAACCAAGCGGGAAACAGTGCATGAG.